The 26 T cell receptor beta chains below come from one sample, sequenced in a study of blood T cell repertoires in COVID-19. The method was immunoSEQ multiplex PCR; TCRdb's version includes in-frame clones alone and lacks a portion of them. The sample lists over 300,000 clones, 86% occurring once. The sample comprised peripheral blood. These receptors were taken from a woman aged 45-59 years with acute or convalescent COVID-19.

This clone was picked up one time. The V gene is TRBV9, the J gene TRBJ2-7, with TRBD2 as a possible D gene (6 bases). The germline gives CDR1 SGDLS, CDR2 YYNGEE. V was trimmed by 2 bases and J by 7 bases, leaving 16 bases between them. The CDR3 length is 14 residues. This chain's CDR3 is CASSVSQLAGEQYF. Here the CDR3 DNA reads TGTGCCAGCAGCGTGTCCCAACTCGCGGGGGAGCAGTACTTC.

V usage is TRBV12-5 and J usage is TRBJ2-7, with D possibly matching TRBD1 (5 bases). CDR1 and CDR2 (germline): LGHNT, FRNRAP. The V end was cut by 4 bases, the J end by 0 bases, with 16 bases between. The CDR3 spans 16 residues. In DNA, the CDR3 is TGTGCTAGTGGTTGTGCTGACAGATACAACTCCTACGAGCAGTACTTC. Translation: CASGCADRYNSYEQYF.

This clone was seen once. The chain has TRBV7-2 and TRBJ1-1; D not resolved. CDR1 and CDR2 from the germline V gene are SGHTA and FQGNSA. Trimming cost V 1 base and J 1 base, with 4 bases left between them. The CDR3 spans 13 residues. The CDR3 protein is CASSLDKNTEAFF. DNA of the CDR3: TGTGCCAGCAGCTTAGACAAGAACACTGAAGCTTTCTTT. Full variable domain (rest looked up from reference TRBV7-2 and TRBJ1-1): GAGVSQSPSNKVTEKGKDVELRCDPISGHTALYWYRQSLGQGLEFLIYFQGNSAPDKSGLPSDRFSAERTGGSVSTLTIQRTQQEDSAVYLCASSLDKNTEAFFGQGTRLTVV.

This clone came up a few times. The rearrangement uses TRBV5-1 and TRBJ2-7; no reliable D call. The germline V and J ends were trimmed by 0 bases and 4 bases, with 11 bases remaining between them. This CDR3 spans 14 amino acids. Germline values: CDR1 SGHRS, CDR2 YFSETQ. CDR3 bases: TGCGCCAGCAGCTTGGGGTCGGTAGCTTACGAGCAGTACTTC. Translated, it gives CASSLGSVAYEQYF.

This chain links TRBV7-7 with TRBJ2-2; D is ambiguous. V gave up 5 bases and J gave up 8 bases, with 18 bases separating them. CDR1 is SSHAT, CDR2 FNYEAQ, per germline (reference sequence). The CDR3 is 15 amino acids. CDR3 region: CASSTRPPGWGELFF. CDR3 nucleotides: TGTGCCAGCAGCACTCGACCCCCGGGTTGGGGGGAGCTGTTTTTT.

This clone was counted a single time. The genes are TRBV10-3 and TRBJ2-1; a weak D match, TRBD2 (5 bases). CDR3 length equals 16 residues. Germline CDR1 ENHRY, CDR2 SYGVKD. V shed 3 bases and J shed 0 bases, with 12 bases lying between them. CDR3 in DNA: TGTGCCATCAGTGATTATCTAGCAGCCTCCTACAATGAGCAGTTCTTC. It codes for CAISDYLAASYNEQFF.

The chain employs TRBV27 and TRBJ2-1; TRBD1 might be the D (5 bases). The germline CDR1 and CDR2 sequences are MNHEY and SMNVEV (reference sequence). V was clipped by 3 bases and J by 3 bases, with 12 bases between them. CDR3 length: 15 amino acids. The chain's CDR3 is CASSLGPPGYNEQFF. CDR3 nucleotide sequence: TGTGCCAGCAGTTTGGGGCCTCCGGGCTACAATGAGCAGTTCTTC.

As to this clone: Other nucleotide sequences in the sample specify the same CDR3. CDR3 sequence (DNA): TGTGCCAGCAGCCCCGGGACTAGCGGTTACGAGCAGTACTTC. This gives the protein CASSPGTSGYEQYF. The chain couples TRBV5-4 to TRBJ2-7, with 11 bases matching TRBD2. V lost 4 bases, J lost 4 bases, and 4 bases stayed unmatched. Germline CDR1 SGHNT, CDR2 YYREEE (reference sequence). This CDR3 contains 14 residues.

This rearrangement joins TRBV5-1 to TRBJ2-7; 11 nucleotides align to TRBD1. The CDR3 sequence is 20 residues long. The V gene end was trimmed by 0 bases and the J gene end by 2 bases; junction bases not matched to a gene: 16. In germline, CDR1 is SGHRS, CDR2 YFSETQ. CDR3 sequence (DNA): TGCGCCAGCAGCTTGGCCCGCTACCGGGACAGGGGGTGGATCACCTACGAGCAGTACTTC. This encodes CASSLARYRDRGWITYEQYF.

The V and J genes are TRBV27 and TRBJ2-2; 10 bases map to TRBD2. Germline CDR1 is MNHEY and CDR2 is SMNVEV (reference sequence). The ends lost 7 bases at V and 7 bases at J; junction bases unmatched: 9. CDR3 length: 15 amino acids. This chain's CDR3 is CASIGTSGIGGELFF. DNA of the CDR3: TGTGCCAGCATAGGAACTAGCGGGATCGGCGGGGAGCTGTTTTTT.

The chain links TRBV28 to TRBJ1-2; D is unclear. Germline V gives CDR1 MDHEN, CDR2 SYDVKM. V lost 4 bases and J 2 bases, leaving 11 bases between the germline ends. The CDR3 totals 14 residues. CDR3 residues: CASSSEGENYGYTF. For the CDR3, the DNA is TGTGCCAGCAGTTCCGAGGGAGAAAACTATGGCTACACCTTC.

The chain combines TRBV7-2 with TRBJ1-2; 9 bases map to TRBD1. CDR1 SGHTA and CDR2 FQGNSA come from the germline V gene. After removal of 4 bases from V and 8 bases from J, the junction contained 5 bases not matched to a gene. This CDR3 spans 13 amino acids. The CDR3 is CASSWGQGEGYTF. Written as DNA, the CDR3 is TGTGCCAGCAGCTGGGGACAGGGCGAGGGCTACACCTTC.

V gene TRBV6-6 combines with J gene TRBJ1-5; D gene ambiguous. Trimming took 8 bases from V and 0 from J, leaving 8 bases between them. The CDR3 consists of 13 residues. The germline V gene has CDR1 MNHNY and CDR2 SVGAGI (reference sequence). Here the CDR3 DNA reads TGTGCCAGCCGAGAATATAGCAATCAGCCCCAGCATTTT. Residues: CASREYSNQPQHF.

The CDR3 DNA is TGTGCCAGCAGTTTACGACTGCTGAATCAGCCCCAGCATTTT. Its translation is CASSLRLLNQPQHF. This rearrangement joins TRBV28 to TRBJ1-5; unclear D gene. Deletions cut 2 bases from V and 4 bases from J, with 9 bases between. Germline V gene data show CDR1 as MDHEN and CDR2 as SYDVKM. The CDR3 loop spans 14 amino acids.

The chain's CDR3 is CASSWAQGGSSEQYF. The CDR3 DNA reads TGTGCCAGCAGCTGGGCCCAGGGTGGCAGCAGCGAGCAGTACTTC. J is TRBJ2-7 and V is TRBV7-9; D perhaps matches TRBD1 (5 bases). The CDR3 contains 15 residues. V was clipped by 4 bases and J by 6 bases, with 19 bases between them. Germline loops: CDR1 SEHNR, CDR2 FQNEAQ (reference sequence).

The genes are TRBV4-3 and TRBJ2-6, with 7 positions matching TRBD1. CDR1 and CDR2 (germline): LGHNA, YSLEER. The CDR3 is 18 amino acids. V shed 0 bases, J shed 0 bases, and the junction held 5 bases outside the gene matches. The CDR3 bases are TGCGCCAGCAGCCAAGATAACAGGGGCCGCTCTGGGGCCAACGTCCTGACTTTC. Translation gives CASSQDNRGRSGANVLTF.

V is TRBV7-2 and J is TRBJ2-5, with 10 bases matching TRBD1. Unmatched junction bases numbered 5, after V lost 0 bases and J lost 4 bases. The CDR3 loop spans 16 amino acids. Germline CDR1 reads SGHTA; CDR2 reads FQGNSA. The CDR3 sequence: CASSLAGQGIGETQYF. CDR3 sequence (DNA): TGTGCCAGCAGCTTAGCGGGACAGGGGATCGGAGAGACCCAGTACTTC.

This clone was recorded once. This chain uses TRBV28 with TRBJ1-6, with 9 bases that match TRBD1. The V segment lost 3 bases and the J segment 10 bases; nucleotides outside the gene matches: 4. The CDR3 sequence is 14 residues long. In germline, CDR1 is MDHEN, CDR2 SYDVKM. In DNA, the CDR3 is TGTGCCAGCAGTTTTCGACAGGGGGGCTCACCCCTCCACTTT. Translating gives CASSFRQGGSPLHF.

Notes on this clone: This specimen includes other DNA sequences encoding the same CDR3. J is TRBJ1-5 and V is TRBV28; 7 positions match TRBD1. This CDR3 region has 13 residues. The V gene end was trimmed by 6 bases and the J gene end by 4 bases; junction bases not matched to a gene: 3. Germline loops: CDR1 MDHEN, CDR2 SYDVKM. The DNA of the CDR3 is TGTGCCAGCAGACAGGGGATTAATCAGCCCCAGCATTTT. It specifies CASRQGINQPQHF. The full variable domain, in which reference TRBV28 and TRBJ1-5 provide the parts outside the CDR3, is DVKVTQSSRYLVKRTGEKVFLECVQDMDHENMFWYRQDPGLGLRLIYFSYDVKMKEKGDIPEGYSVSREKKERFSLILESASTNQTSMYLCASRQGINQPQHFGDGTRLSIL.

The chain employs TRBV10-2 and TRBJ2-7; 16 nucleotides match TRBD2. CDR3 size: 18 residues. Germline CDR1 WSHSY, CDR2 SAAADI. With 2 bases clipped from V and 2 bases from J, the junction kept 6 bases outside the gene matches. This chain's CDR3 is CASSEAPGLAGGPYEQYF. CDR3 sequence (DNA): TGCGCCAGCAGTGAGGCTCCGGGACTAGCGGGAGGGCCCTACGAGCAGTACTTC.

The V call is TRBV4-2, the J call TRBJ2-7, with TRBD2 as a possible D gene (5 bases). V gave up 1 base and J gave up 0 bases, with 10 bases separating them. CDR1 and CDR2 (germline): LGHNA, YNFKEQ. The CDR3 sequence is 15 residues long. The CDR3, as DNA: TGTGCCAGCAGCCAAGTAGGAGCGGCCTCCTACGAGCAGTACTTC. Protein product: CASSQVGAASYEQYF.

This clone was detected many times. The rearrangement joins TRBV6-5 to TRBJ2-2; the D is unclear. CDR1 is MNHEY and CDR2 is SVGAGI in the germline V gene. This CDR3 is 13 amino acids long. Trimming removed 6 bases from V and 5 bases from J, with 10 bases in between. CDR3 coding DNA: TGTGCCAGCAGCCCCGCTAGTACCGGGGAGCTGTTTTTT. This codes for CASSPASTGELFF.

The chain employs TRBV6-5 and TRBJ2-1, with 8 bases identical to TRBD1. J lost 7 bases, V lost 5 bases, and 10 bases had no gene match. This CDR3 is built from 15 residues. Germline V gene sequence: CDR1 MNHEY, CDR2 SVGAGI. The CDR3 DNA is TGTGCCAGCAGTCCTGAGACAGGGGCGCATAATGAGCAGTTCTTC. This encodes CASSPETGAHNEQFF.

V usage is TRBV29-1 and J usage is TRBJ2-5; D ambiguous. V gave up 3 bases and J gave up 1 base, with 6 bases separating them. The CDR3 loop spans 12 amino acids. Germline-derived CDR1 and CDR2 are SQVTM and ANQGSEA. The CDR3 bases are TGCAGCGTTGATTCGGGCCAAGAGACCCAGTACTTC. This gives the protein CSVDSGQETQYF.

The chain combines TRBV19 with TRBJ2-2; 8 nucleotides align to TRBD1. J lost 4 bases, V lost 4 bases, and 5 bases had no gene match. The CDR3 is 15 amino acids. Germline CDR1 is LNHDA and CDR2 is SQIVND (reference sequence). CDR3 DNA: TGTGCCAGTAGTAGTCAGGGGGCTCCCACCGGGGAGCTGTTTTTT. Translated: CASSSQGAPTGELFF.

The chain links TRBV9 to TRBJ1-6; 7 nucleotides match TRBD1. Trimming took 4 bases from V and 6 from J; bases not matched to a gene: 4. CDR3 length: 14 residues. The germline V gene has CDR1 SGDLS and CDR2 YYNGEE. In nucleotides, the CDR3 is TGTGCCAGCAGCCAGGGACAGAGTAATTCACCCCTCCACTTT. Its protein is CASSQGQSNSPLHF.